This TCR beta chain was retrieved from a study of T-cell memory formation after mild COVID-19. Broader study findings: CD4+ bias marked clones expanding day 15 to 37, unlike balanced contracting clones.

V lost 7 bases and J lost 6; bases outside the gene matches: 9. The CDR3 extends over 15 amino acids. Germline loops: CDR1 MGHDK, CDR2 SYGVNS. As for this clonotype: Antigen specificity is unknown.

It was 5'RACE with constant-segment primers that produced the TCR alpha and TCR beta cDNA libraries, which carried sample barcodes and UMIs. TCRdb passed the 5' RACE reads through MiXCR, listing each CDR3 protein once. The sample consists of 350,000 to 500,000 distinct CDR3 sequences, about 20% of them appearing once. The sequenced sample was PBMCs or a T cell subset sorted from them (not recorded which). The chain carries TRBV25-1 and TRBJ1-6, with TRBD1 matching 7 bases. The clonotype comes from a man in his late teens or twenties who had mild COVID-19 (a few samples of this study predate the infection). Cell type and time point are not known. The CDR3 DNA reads TGTGCCAGCACTCCAGGGGGTGAAAGTAATTCACCCCTCCACTTT. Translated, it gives CASTPGGESNSPLHF. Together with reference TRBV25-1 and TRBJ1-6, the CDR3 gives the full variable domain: EADIYQTPRYLVIGTGKKITLECSQTMGHDKMYWYQQDPGMELHLIHYSYGVNSTEKGDLSSESTVSRIRTEHFPLTLESARPSHTSQYLCASTPGGESNSPLHFGNGTRLTVT.